Listed below are T cell receptor beta chains from one sample, sequenced in a study of blood T cells in healthy people across ages. Via MiXCR, TCRdb re-called the 5' RACE reads, giving one row per CDR3 protein. The table has approximately 1.5 million distinct CDR3 sequences, 30% to 40% seen once. The sequencing sample was made of blood. Every receptor here comes from a woman in her twenties or thirties in good health. CDR3s include the opening cysteine and the closing phenylalanine or tryptophan. Each record gives: J gene, V gene, D gene, clone size, CDR3 DNA, CDR3 protein. D genes are given only for firm matches. Some rows mark clone size as missing; the rest say once, few, many or name a class of expanded clone.

>TRBJ2-1|TRBV20-1|-|-
TGCAGTGCTAGAGATATGGGCAGCTCCTACAATGAGCAGTTCTTC
CSARDMGSSYNEQFF
>TRBJ2-7|TRBV6-5|TRBD1|few
TGTGCCAGCAGTTACTTGGGACAGGGCTACGAGCAGTACTTC
CASSYLGQGYEQYF
>TRBJ2-3|TRBV4-1|TRBD2|few
TGCACCAGCAGCCCACTAGCGTACACAGATACGCAGTATTTT
CTSSPLAYTDTQYF
>TRBJ1-1|TRBV15|-|-
TGTGCCACCAGCAGAGATCGCCGATTGGGCGAAGCTTTCTTT
CATSRDRRLGEAFF
>TRBJ2-6|TRBV11-2|-|-
TGTGCCAGCAGCCTGGGATCACTAGGGAGCTCTGGGGCCAACGTCCTGACTTTC
CASSLGSLGSSGANVLTF
>TRBJ2-1|TRBV7-6|TRBD2|-
TGTGCCAGCAGCCAGGGGCTAGCGGGAGGGAGCCCCTACAATGAGCAGTTCTTC
CASSQGLAGGSPYNEQFF
>TRBJ1-2|TRBV7-9|-|-
TGTGCCAGCACCAAGAACAGTGCTAACTATGGCTACACCTTC
CASTKNSANYGYTF
>TRBJ2-7|TRBV4-1|TRBD2|-
TGCGCCAGCAGACCTCTTGAGCAGCGGGAGGAGAATGAGCAGTACTTC
CASRPLEQREENEQYF
>TRBJ2-4|TRBV6-1|TRBD1|few
TGTGCCAGCAGGGGGTGGACAGGGGACATTCAGTACTTC
CASRGWTGDIQYF
>TRBJ2-7|TRBV20-1|TRBD1|few
TGCAGTGCTCCTTCAATTGGGACAGGGAACTCTAAGGGCTACGAGCAGTACTTC
CSAPSIGTGNSKGYEQYF
>TRBJ1-1|TRBV12-3/TRBV12-4|TRBD1|few
TGTGCCATCACGGACAGGGGGCTAAGGGTAGCTTTCTTT
CAITDRGLRVAFF
>TRBJ2-5|TRBV5-1|-|-
TGCGCCAGCAGCTTGGAGGGCAGAATCCGGAAGGAAGAGACCCAGTACTTC
CASSLEGRIRKEETQYF
>TRBJ2-7|TRBV10-3|-|-
TGTGCCATCAGGAGGGGGACGGGCTACGAGCAGTACTTC
CAIRRGTGYEQYF
>TRBJ2-1|TRBV3-1|-|few
TGTGCCAGCAGCCAAACGGGACGGGGGAATGAGCAGTTCTTC
CASSQTGRGNEQFF
>TRBJ1-1|TRBV20-1|-|-
TGTAGTGCTAGAGTATCCCAAGGTTCGGCTTTCTTT
CSARVSQGSAFF
>TRBJ2-3|TRBV2|-|few
TGTGCCAGCAGTGAACCGGAGAGCACAGATACGCAGTATTTT
CASSEPESTDTQYF
>TRBJ2-2|TRBV11-2|-|-
TGTGCCAGCAGCCCTTTAGCGGCCGTGAACACCGGGGAGCTGTTTTTT
CASSPLAAVNTGELFF
>TRBJ2-2|TRBV2|-|-
TGTGCCAGCAGTGTAGACACGTTCGCGAACACCGGGGAGCTGTTTTTT
CASSVDTFANTGELFF
>TRBJ2-7|TRBV4-1|-|few
TGCGCCAGCAGCCATCTTAGCGGCCACCCCTACGAGCAGTACTTC
CASSHLSGHPYEQYF
>TRBJ1-2|TRBV27|-|few
TGTGCCAGCAGTTTAATGGGGGGCGGGAATGGCTACACCTTC
CASSLMGGGNGYTF
>TRBJ1-6|TRBV27|-|-
TGTGCCAGCAGTTCGCCACACGGAGGGGTCCATTCACCCCTCCACTTT
CASSSPHGGVHSPLHF
>TRBJ1-1|TRBV6-1|-|-
TGTGCCAGCAGTGAGTATGATCAGAACACTGAAGCTTTCTTT
CASSEYDQNTEAFF
>TRBJ2-7|TRBV5-4|-|-
TGTGCCAGCAGCCCCTTCGAGGGCCCGATGCTAGAGCAGTACTTC
CASSPFEGPMLEQYF
>TRBJ1-4|TRBV20-1|-|-
TGCAGTGCGAGCTCTGGGGGTAATGAAAAACTGTTTTTT
CSASSGGNEKLFF
>TRBJ1-1|TRBV25-1|-|-
TGTGCCAGCAGTGAAGTGGGCAGGGACACTGAAGCTTTCTTT
CASSEVGRDTEAFF
>TRBJ2-7|TRBV20-1|-|-
TGCAGTGCTGGCCCCCGGGCAGGGTTCGATAGCGAGCAGTACTTC
CSAGPRAGFDSEQYF